This TCR beta chain was sequenced in a study of read filtering for tumor transcriptome and immune sequencing. Across the study: R-ISS stage counts were eight or nine for I, about 16 for II, 7 for III. TCR-mapped reads were about 3.5 to 11 million with IR-seq versus roughly 75 to 1,400 with RNA-seq.

Whole-study results and caveats: Approximately 80% of IR-seq clonotypes had one read, totaling 3% to 4.5% of reads; RNA-seq: about 69% and 49%.

This clonotype was recorded a few times. As yet, its antigen is unknown. The library was built from roughly 400 ng RNA with molecular barcoded adaptors for alpha/delta and beta/gamma chains. Each CDR3 protein is one row after TCRdb ran MiXCR on the reads. Altogether some 120,000 distinct CDR3 sequences are present, roughly 13% being singletons, with the ten largest covering more than 9.5%. There are 16 residues in the CDR3. With 0 bases removed from V and 5 bases from J, the gap between germline ends came to 16 bases. The V gene's germline CDR1 is LGHNA and CDR2 YNFKEQ. The sample was a population of CD138-negative cells sorted from bone marrow. V is TRBV4-2 and J is TRBJ2-5; D gene ambiguous. The origin of this receptor is a donor over 35 with multiple myeloma. The CDR3 DNA is TGTGCCAGCAGCCAAGAGATAGGATTCTACGGGGAGACCCAGTACTTC. Protein product: CASSQEIGFYGETQYF.